Listed here are 11 T cell receptor beta chains from one sample, sequenced in a study of blood T cell repertoires in COVID-19. Data came from immunoSEQ multiplex PCR; TCRdb stores just in-frame clones and leaves some out. The sample includes 95,000 to 130,000 clones, around nine tenths of them seen just once. The sample comprised peripheral blood. The source of these receptors is a human donor with active COVID-19. The donor label of this sample is uncertain.

This chain uses TRBV9 with TRBJ1-4; no definite D call. The CDR3 sequence is 18 residues long. Trimming took off 0 bases at V and 2 bases at J, with 17 bases between the two ends. Germline-derived CDR1 and CDR2 are SGDLS and YYNGEE. The CDR3 protein is CASSVGTLAGSTNEKLFF. The CDR3 nucleotides are TGTGCCAGCAGCGTAGGAACACTGGCGGGGAGCACTAATGAAAAACTGTTTTTT.

This clone was observed a few times. The chain employs TRBV5-4 and TRBJ2-7, with 12 bases lining up with TRBD2. Germline CDR1 SGHNT, CDR2 YYREEE (reference sequence). This CDR3 has 16 residues. V lost 0 bases to trimming and J lost 4 bases; unmatched junction nucleotides: 5. The CDR3 is CASSLDLGTSGYEQYF. CDR3 coding DNA: TGTGCCAGCAGCTTGGACCTTGGGACTAGCGGGTACGAGCAGTACTTC.

The rearrangement uses TRBV7-9 and TRBJ2-3; 10 bases align to TRBD2. With 1 base clipped from V and 3 bases from J, the junction kept 13 bases outside the gene matches. This CDR3 spans 19 amino acids. In germline, CDR1 is SEHNR, CDR2 FQNEAQ (reference sequence). CDR3 loop: CASSLGSGGRQSGTDTQYF. CDR3 DNA sequence: TGTGCCAGCAGCTTAGGTAGCGGGGGGCGCCAATCCGGGACAGATACGCAGTATTTT. Full variable domain (remainder filled in from reference TRBV7-9 and TRBJ2-3): DTGVSQNPRHKITKRGQNVTFRCDPISEHNRLYWYRQTLGQGPEFLTYFQNEAQLEKSRLLSDRFSAERPKGSFSTLEIQRTEQGDSAMYLCASSLGSGGRQSGTDTQYFGPGTRLTVL.

The rearrangement uses TRBV19 and TRBJ1-1; D unresolved. Germline V gene lookup returns CDR1 LNHDA and CDR2 SQIVND (reference sequence). Trimming removed 6 bases at V and 0 bases at J, with 11 bases between. This CDR3 has 14 residues. The CDR3, as DNA: TGTGCCAGTAGGATCCGGGGTTTGAACACTGAAGCTTTCTTT. Protein sequence: CASRIRGLNTEAFF.

The chain uses TRBV4-1 and TRBJ1-5; D gene unclear. The CDR3 loop spans 17 amino acids. The germline CDR1 and CDR2 sequences are MGHRA and YSYEKL. The V gene lost 1 base and the J gene lost 1 base, with 14 bases spanning the gap. The CDR3, as DNA: TGCGCCAGCAGCCAAGTTTCGCACACCGGGAGCAATCAGCCCCAGCATTTT. It specifies CASSQVSHTGSNQPQHF.

V is TRBV5-4 and J is TRBJ2-1; 7 bases align to TRBD2. V lost 1 base and J lost 8; bases outside the gene matches: 6. Germline V lookup: CDR1 SGHNT, CDR2 YYREEE (reference sequence). This CDR3 comprises 14 residues. The CDR3 spells CASSLPKLADEQFF. CDR3 DNA sequence: TGTGCCAGCAGCTTGCCGAAGCTAGCGGATGAGCAGTTCTTC.

The rearrangement uses TRBV7-3 and TRBJ2-3; 15 nucleotides align to TRBD2. The J segment lost 6 bases and the V segment lost 4 bases, leaving 5 bases of the junction unmatched. Germline CDR1 and CDR2: SGHTA and FQGTGA. The CDR3 is made up of 16 amino acids. The CDR3 reads CASSSGLAGGLDTQYF. CDR3 nucleotides: TGTGCCAGCAGCTCCGGACTAGCGGGGGGGCTGGATACGCAGTATTTT.

The chain employs TRBV5-6 and TRBJ1-1; 9 nucleotides align to TRBD1. The CDR3 loop spans 14 amino acids. Germline V CDR1 and CDR2: SGHDT, YYEEEE. V gave up 4 bases and J gave up 4 bases; unmatched junction bases: 5. CDR3: CASSTGGAITEAFF. DNA for the CDR3: TGTGCCAGCAGCACAGGGGGCGCGATCACTGAAGCTTTCTTT.

Written as DNA, the CDR3 is TGTGCCAGCTCACTGTTTGAGGAGGCACTTCCTACCTTC. As protein: CASSLFEEALPTF. The chain employs TRBV18 and TRBJ1-2; D gene uncertain. CDR3 size: 13 residues. CDR1 is KGHSH and CDR2 is LQKENI in the germline V gene. The ends were cut back, 4 bases at V and 14 bases at J, with 20 bases in the middle.

V gene TRBV24-1 combines with J gene TRBJ2-1; 8 bases fit TRBD1. Germline loops: CDR1 KGHDR, CDR2 SFDVKD. The CDR3 length is 15 residues. V shed 3 bases, J shed 6 bases, and the junction held 6 bases outside the gene matches. The CDR3 nucleotides are TGTGCCACCAGTGATGCGACAGGGGTCAGCAATGAGCAGTTCTTC. Amino acid sequence: CATSDATGVSNEQFF.

This rearrangement joins TRBV9 to TRBJ2-2, with TRBD2 identical over 11 bases. Germline CDR1 is SGDLS and CDR2 is YYNGEE. This CDR3 is built from 18 residues. V dropped 0 bases and J dropped 3; count of bases not matched to a gene: 7. CDR3 nucleotide sequence: TGTGCCAGCAGCGTAGGGCTAGCGGGGGGCTGGGACACCGGGGAGCTGTTTTTT. It translates to CASSVGLAGGWDTGELFF.